Sequencing of this T cell receptor beta chain was carried out in a study of response to subunit inactivated influenza vaccine. There are 10 residues in the CDR3. Germline V gene data show CDR1 as SEHNR and CDR2 as FQNEAQ (reference sequence). Trimming shortened V by 4 bases and J by 14 bases, and 9 bases separated the two germline ends. In TCRdb, the RT-PCR reads were re-called with MiXCR into one record per CDR3 protein. This table holds about 500,000 distinct CDR3 sequences, 16% found once. This sequence was found in a man between 50 and 69 years old who received an inactivated influenza vaccine. The V call is TRBV7-9, the J call TRBJ2-1, with D possibly called TRBD1 or TRBD2 (5 bases each). The sample consisted of CD4+ T cells sorted from PBMCs, taken roughly 24 months after vaccination. The CDR3 DNA sequence: TGTGCCAGCAGCTCCGGGACCAAGTTCTTC. Protein sequence: CASSSGTKFF.